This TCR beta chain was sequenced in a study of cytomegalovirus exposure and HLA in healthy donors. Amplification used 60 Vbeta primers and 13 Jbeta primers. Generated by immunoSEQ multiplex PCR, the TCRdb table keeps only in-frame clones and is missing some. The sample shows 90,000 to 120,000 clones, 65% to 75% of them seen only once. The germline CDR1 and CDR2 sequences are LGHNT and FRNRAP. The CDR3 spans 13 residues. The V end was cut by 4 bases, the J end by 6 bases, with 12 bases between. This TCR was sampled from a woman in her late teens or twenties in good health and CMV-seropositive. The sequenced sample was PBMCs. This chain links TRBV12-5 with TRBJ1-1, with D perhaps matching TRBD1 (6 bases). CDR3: CASGSGTISEAFF. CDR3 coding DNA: TGTGCTAGTGGTTCCGGGACAATTTCTGAAGCTTTCTTT.